The clone carrying this T cell receptor beta chain appeared once. This specimen belongs to a study of control samples from healthy donors and cancer patients. This CDR3 is 14 amino acids long. Trimming cost V 1 base and J 6 bases, with 12 bases left between them. The germline gives CDR1 SGHTA, CDR2 FQGNSA. Clones were read by immunoSEQ multiplex PCR, and TCRdb kept only the in-frame ones, dropping some. Altogether 100,000 to 150,000 clones are present, more than 85% being singletons, with the ten largest covering around 7.9%. Source material: blood. The sequence was obtained from a man younger than 30 in good health. The genes are TRBV7-2 and TRBJ1-2, with D perhaps matching TRBD1 (6 bases). CDR3 nucleotides: TGTGCCAGCAGCTTAGGGTTAGGGGGGGATGGCTACACCTTC. It is translated as CASSLGLGGDGYTF.